Below, 21 T cell receptor beta chains from the same sample are listed, as sequenced in a study of identical twins. MiXCR was run by TCRdb on the 5' RACE reads, yielding one entry per CDR3 protein. The sample records 500,000 to 650,000 distinct CDR3 sequences, around 7.4% being singletons. This same sample was also part of a study on yellow fever vaccine responses in identical twins.

Sequenced material: PBMCs. The receptors here all came from a woman between 18 and 30 years old in good health.

This chain links TRBV20-1 with TRBJ1-3, with a weak D call TRBD1 (5 bases). CDR3 length equals 14 residues. Trimming removed 6 bases at V and 0 bases at J, with 12 bases between. CDR1 is DFQATT, CDR2 SNEGSKA, per germline (reference sequence). CDR3: CSARDDGSGNTIYF. In DNA form, the CDR3 reads TGCAGTGCGAGGGACGACGGCTCTGGAAACACCATATATTTT.

This clonotype showed up just a few times. The chain joins TRBV6-1 to TRBJ2-7, with 9 nucleotides matching TRBD1. Germline CDR1 is MNHNS and CDR2 is SASEGT. V was pared by 6 bases and J by 9 bases, with 12 bases of the junction left unmatched. The CDR3 length is 14 residues. In DNA form, the CDR3 reads TGTGCCAGCAGGCCCGGGACAGGGTCCGTTGGGCAGTACGTC. The encoded protein is CASRPGTGSVGQYV.

J is TRBJ2-4 and V is TRBV6-1; TRBD1 might be the D (6 bases). Germline V gene data show CDR1 as MNHNS and CDR2 as SASEGT. Trimming removed 5 bases at V and 0 bases at J, with 8 bases between. The CDR3 sequence is 14 residues long. The CDR3 protein is CASSRTVAKNIQYF. Here the CDR3 DNA reads TGTGCCAGCAGTAGGACAGTAGCCAAAAACATTCAGTACTTC.

This clonotype was picked up a small number of times. The chain recombines TRBV12-3 or TRBV12-4 with TRBJ1-5; possible D gene TRBD1, 6 bases. V lost 8 bases to trimming and J lost 7 bases, with 12 bases between them. The CDR3 length is 12 residues. CDR3 sequence: CASDNREQPQHF. CDR3 nucleotide sequence: TGTGCCAGCGATAACAGGGAACAGCCCCAGCATTTT.

The V and J genes are TRBV5-5 and TRBJ1-1, with TRBD1 matching over 7 bases. V shed 4 bases, J shed 5 bases, and the junction held 5 bases outside the gene matches. The germline V gene encodes CDR1 SGHKS and CDR2 YYEKEE (reference sequence). This CDR3 contains 13 residues. CDR3 sequence reads: CASSGQQGTEAFF. The CDR3 DNA reads TGTGCCAGCAGCGGCCAACAGGGGACTGAAGCTTTCTTT.

The V call is TRBV5-1, the J call TRBJ2-2; a possible D gene is TRBD1 (6 bases). Germline assignment: CDR1 SGHRS and CDR2 YFSETQ. The CDR3 runs 14 residues. V lost 7 bases and J 4 bases, leaving 14 bases between the germline ends. In DNA, the CDR3 is TGCGCCAGCGGGCTCAGGGGCGCCACCGGGGAGCTGTTTTTT. The encoded protein is CASGLRGATGELFF.

This clonotype was recorded many times. The V gene is TRBV12-3 or TRBV12-4, the J gene TRBJ2-1; D possibly corresponds to TRBD1 (6 bases). The V gene lost 1 base and the J gene lost 6 bases, with 13 bases spanning the gap. The CDR3 is made up of 15 amino acids. The CDR3 nucleotides are TGTGCCAGCAGTTTAGGATCGCCAGGGGTCAATGAGCAGTTCTTC. Residues: CASSLGSPGVNEQFF.

This clonotype was seen only a few times. The chain has TRBV7-9 and TRBJ2-1, with 9 positions matching TRBD1. The CDR3 has 16 residues. The J segment lost 8 bases and the V segment lost 5 bases, leaving 13 bases of the junction unmatched. In germline, CDR1 is SEHNR, CDR2 FQNEAQ (reference sequence). The chain's CDR3 is CASSPPGTGKYDEQFF. The CDR3 region has the DNA TGTGCCAGCAGCCCCCCCGGGACAGGGAAGTACGATGAGCAGTTCTTC.

The chain uses TRBV7-8 and TRBJ2-1, with TRBD2 matching 7 bases. The length of the CDR3 is 17 residues. Germline-derived CDR1 and CDR2 are SGHVS and FQNEAQ. V lost 4 bases, J lost 0 bases, and 9 bases stayed unmatched. CDR3 sequence: CASSSTRDYRSYNEQFF. CDR3 DNA sequence: TGTGCCAGCAGCTCAACCCGGGACTACCGCTCCTACAATGAGCAGTTCTTC.

This clonotype appeared a single time. The V and J genes are TRBV6-1 and TRBJ2-7, with 9 bases matching TRBD1. Looked up from germline, CDR1 is MNHNS and CDR2 is SASEGT. The J segment lost 4 bases and the V segment lost 8 bases, leaving 12 bases of the junction unmatched. The CDR3 extends over 15 amino acids. The CDR3 protein is CASSWQGQGHYEQYF. CDR3 sequence (DNA): TGTGCCAGCTCGTGGCAGGGACAGGGCCATTACGAGCAGTACTTC.

This clonotype showed up many times. This CDR3 is CASSQGQASYNSPLHF. The CDR3 DNA is TGTGCCAGCAGCCAAGGTCAGGCCTCCTATAATTCACCCCTCCACTTT. The rearrangement links TRBV14 to TRBJ1-6; no clear D. Trimming stripped 1 base from V and 0 bases from J, with 7 bases between. CDR1 is SGHDN and CDR2 is FVKESK in the germline V gene. This CDR3 is 16 amino acids long. Full variable domain (rest looked up from reference TRBV14 and TRBJ1-6): EAGVTQFPSHSVIEKGQTVTLRCDPISGHDNLYWYRRVMGKEIKFLLHFVKESKQDESGMPNNRFLAERTGGTYSTLKVQPAELEDSGVYFCASSQGQASYNSPLHFGNGTRLTVT.

This clonotype was seen repeatedly, ten times or more. The chain uses TRBV5-1 and TRBJ1-6; TRBD1 matches 8 bases. This CDR3 comprises 16 residues. V lost 4 bases to trimming and J lost 7 bases; unmatched junction nucleotides: 10. Germline loops: CDR1 SGHRS, CDR2 YFSETQ. This chain's CDR3 is CASSTGTGNTNSPLHF. DNA for the CDR3: TGCGCCAGCAGCACGGGGACAGGCAACACAAATTCACCCCTCCACTTT. The full variable domain, in which reference TRBV5-1 and TRBJ1-6 provide the parts outside the CDR3, is KAGVTQTPRYLIKTRGQQVTLSCSPISGHRSVSWYQQTPGQGLQFLFEYFSETQRNKGNFPGRFSGRQFSNSRSEMNVSTLELGDSALYLCASSTGTGNTNSPLHFGNGTRLTVT.

This clonotype was detected ten times or more. V and J are TRBV7-9 and TRBJ1-5; 9 bases are shared with TRBD1. In germline, CDR1 is SEHNR, CDR2 FQNEAQ (reference sequence). V was clipped by 1 base and J by 3 bases; unmatched bases: 1. The CDR3 is 15 residues long. The CDR3 DNA follows: TGTGCCAGCAGCTTAGGGGACAGGGTCAATCAGCCCCAGCATTTT. Protein sequence: CASSLGDRVNQPQHF.

The rearrangement links TRBV6-1 to TRBJ2-2; the D gene is possibly TRBD2 (6 bases). The CDR3 sequence is 17 residues long. Germline V gives CDR1 MNHNS, CDR2 SASEGT. The V end was cut by 6 bases, the J end by 6 bases, with 23 bases between. The CDR3 reads CASSRTVGGVRAGELFF. The CDR3 DNA sequence: TGTGCCAGCAGCCGCACGGTCGGGGGAGTAAGAGCCGGGGAGCTGTTTTTT.

The chain employs TRBV20-1 and TRBJ2-2, with D hard to call. Germline assignment: CDR1 DFQATT and CDR2 SNEGSKA (reference sequence). The CDR3 is 15 amino acids. With 1 base removed from V and 1 base from J, the gap between germline ends came to 10 bases. Written as DNA, the CDR3 is TGCAGTGCTAGAGCTGGGCTAGTGAACACCGGGGAGCTGTTTTTT. Amino acids: CSARAGLVNTGELFF.

This clonotype was found a few times. This chain connects TRBV5-6 to TRBJ2-1; 7 bases are a match to TRBD2. The germline gives CDR1 SGHDT, CDR2 YYEEEE. The CDR3 contains 15 residues. V lost 4 bases to trimming and J lost 4 bases; unmatched junction nucleotides: 8. CDR3 amino acids: CASSRGLDPYNEQFF. For the CDR3, the DNA is TGTGCCAGCAGCCGAGGACTAGACCCTTACAATGAGCAGTTCTTC. The variable domain in full, completed from reference TRBV5-6 and TRBJ2-1, reads DAGVTQSPTHLIKTRGQQVTLRCSPKSGHDTVSWYQQALGQGPQFIFQYYEEEERQRGNFPDRFSGHQFPNYSSELNVNALLLGDSALYLCASSRGLDPYNEQFFGPGTRLTVL.

This clonotype was seen ten or more times. The gene calls are TRBV12-3 or TRBV12-4 and TRBJ2-7; D perhaps matches TRBD2 (5 bases). Trimming removed 2 bases at V and 3 bases at J, with 11 bases between. This CDR3 region has 14 residues. The CDR3 DNA follows: TGTGCCAGCAGTTTAATGCTAGCCCACTACGAGCAGTACTTC. It is translated as CASSLMLAHYEQYF.

This rearrangement joins TRBV28 to TRBJ2-7; no definite D call. The V gene's germline CDR1 is MDHEN and CDR2 SYDVKM. V shed 5 bases and J shed 2 bases, with 10 bases lying between them. This CDR3 spans 13 amino acids. The CDR3 nucleotides read TGTGCCAGCAGTACCAACCCTACCTACGAGCAGTACGTC. Its protein product is CASSTNPTYEQYV.

This chain links TRBV18 with TRBJ2-5; D not resolved. In germline, CDR1 is KGHSH, CDR2 LQKENI. Trimming removed 5 bases at V and 1 base at J, with 5 bases between. CDR3 length: 12 residues. As DNA, the CDR3 is TGTGCCAGCTCAGAATTCCAAGAGACCCAGTACTTC. Translated, it gives CASSEFQETQYF.

This clonotype was found a few times. The chain has TRBV28 and TRBJ1-6; D is unclear. With 7 bases removed from V and 14 bases from J, the gap between germline ends came to 21 bases. The CDR3 runs to 14 residues. The germline gives CDR1 MDHEN, CDR2 SYDVKM. The CDR3: CASNAPGSPMALHF. The CDR3 nucleotides read TGTGCCAGCAACGCACCCGGGAGCCCAATGGCCCTCCACTTT.

This clonotype was counted a few times. The rearrangement links TRBV10-3 to TRBJ2-3; weak D call: TRBD2 (5 bases). Germline V lookup: CDR1 ENHRY, CDR2 SYGVKD. There are 12 residues in the CDR3. Between the trimmed V and J ends, which lost 8 bases and 10 bases, there was a span of 16 bases. The CDR3 nucleotides are TGTGCCATCGCAGACGATGGACTCCCGCAGTATTTT. Translating gives CAIADDGLPQYF.